This T cell receptor beta chain derives from a study of T-cell reconstitution after alpha-beta-depleted transplantation in children. Library preparation (for TCRbeta) was performed with unique molecular identifiers. TCRdb re-called the PCR reads with MiXCR, one entry per CDR3 protein. Among about 400,000 distinct CDR3 sequences listed, 20% were seen once. Per the germline V gene, CDR1 is SEHNR and CDR2 is FQNEAQ (reference sequence). CDR3 length: 15 residues. V dropped 4 bases and J dropped 4 bases, with 14 bases sitting between them. This clonotype was picked up a small number of times. The receptor was isolated from a human donor who donated a stem cell graft to a child with acute myeloid leukemia. The source was PBMCs from the stem cell graft donor, collected from the stem cell graft. The V call is TRBV7-9, the J call TRBJ2-1, with D possibly being TRBD2 (5 bases). CDR3 sequence: CASSSARDVYNEQFF. CDR3 in DNA: TGTGCCAGCAGCTCAGCCCGGGATGTATACAATGAGCAGTTCTTC.